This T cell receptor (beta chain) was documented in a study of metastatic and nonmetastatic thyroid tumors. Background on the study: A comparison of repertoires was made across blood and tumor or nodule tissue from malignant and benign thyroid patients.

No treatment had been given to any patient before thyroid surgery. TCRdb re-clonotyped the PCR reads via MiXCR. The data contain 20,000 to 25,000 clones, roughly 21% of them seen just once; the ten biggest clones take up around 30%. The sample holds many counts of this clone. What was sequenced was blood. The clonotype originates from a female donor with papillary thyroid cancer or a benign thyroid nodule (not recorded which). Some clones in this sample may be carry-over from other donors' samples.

CDR3 DNA sequence: TGTGCCTGGCGGATGCGGGAGGGCCTCTCCTACGAGCAGTACTTC. Translated: CAWRMREGLSYEQYF. The chain carries TRBV30 and TRBJ2-7; 9 bases align to TRBD2. The CDR3 has 15 amino acids. Per the germline V gene, CDR1 is GTSNPN and CDR2 is SVGIG (reference sequence). The J segment lost 0 bases and the V segment lost 5 bases, leaving 8 bases of the junction unmatched.